This entry features one TCR beta chain sequence. Its target is not known. V lost 5 bases and J lost 2, with 27 bases in between. The CDR3 length is 20 residues. The germline V gene has CDR1 SGHTA and CDR2 FQGNSA. Original analysis: TCR counts had a median of around 94,000 per sample and spanned 23,224 to 690,600. TCRdb re-derived calls from the RACE reads in MiXCR, one entry per CDR3 protein. The V and J calls were determined by TCRdb, not by the authors. The data show about 140,000 distinct CDR3 sequences, roughly 10% seen once. The sample comes from a study of human T cells and chemical hapten exposure. Study-level information: Sensitization employed 2% DPC on about 2 cm by about 2 cm of upper inner arm skin.

Whole-study findings and limits: The study found expanded TCRs formed significantly more large CDR3 similarity clusters than controls.

The time point was: patch test 2, 6 weeks after DPC sensitization. As for treatment: therapeutic diphenylcyclopropenone sensitization with weekly scalp DPC. Participating donors were patients with alopecia, aged 18 to 70 years, considered appropriate candidates for DPC. This clonotype was obtained from a woman aged 50 to 65 with alopecia areata. Some clones in this sample may be carry-over from other donors' samples. The chain links TRBV7-2 to TRBJ2-2; the D gene could be TRBD1 or TRBD2 (5 bases each). Sequenced here: whole blood, sampled in connection with sensitization to the hapten diphenylcyclopropenone (DPC). The CDR3 region has the DNA TGTGCCAGCAGCCGTAGTGTGGCGTTAGGCAGGGACCTAAACACCGGGGAGCTGTTTTTT. This translates into CASSRSVALGRDLNTGELFF. The variable domain in full, with the rest retrieved from reference TRBV7-2 and TRBJ2-2, is GAGVSQSPSNKVTEKGKDVELRCDPISGHTALYWYRQSLGQGLEFLIYFQGNSAPDKSGLPSDRFSAERTGGSVSTLTIQRTQQEDSAVYLCASSRSVALGRDLNTGELFFGEGSRLTVL.